The 20 T cell receptor beta chains presented below share a single source sample, sequenced in a study of radiotherapy plus CTLA-4 blockade in lung cancer (dated by TCRdb to 2016 to 2019). Libraries were built with the immunoSEQ multiplex PCR assay. This is the immuneACCESS table as TCRdb keeps it, with only in-frame sequences that have V and J called. A part of the clones is gone; compared with another copy, unresolved V genes explain less than half, and the rest is unexplained. Here the sample has approximately 89,000 clones; around 83% occur a single time. The ten largest clonotypes hold 13% to 15% of the sample. Material: peripheral blood, obtained from a patient treated with radiotherapy plus ipilimumab. These receptors were obtained from a human donor with non-small cell lung cancer that progressed on radiotherapy plus ipilimumab.

This clone was detected once. J is TRBJ1-1 and V is TRBV28, with D unresolved. Per germline, CDR1 MDHEN and CDR2 SYDVKM. Trimming stripped 1 base from V and 7 bases from J, with 7 bases between. The CDR3 is made up of 12 amino acids. CDR3 nucleotides: TGTGCCAGCAGTTTATTTAGGAATGAAGCTTTCTTT. Its protein product is CASSLFRNEAFF. Full variable domain (remainder filled in from reference TRBV28 and TRBJ1-1): DVKVTQSSRYLVKRTGEKVFLECVQDMDHENMFWYRQDPGLGLRLIYFSYDVKMKEKGDIPEGYSVSREKKERFSLILESASTNQTSMYLCASSLFRNEAFFGQGTRLTVV.

V and J are TRBV28 and TRBJ1-1, with D hard to call. V shed 5 bases and J shed 1 base, with 20 bases lying between them. The CDR3 sequence is 17 residues long. Germline V gives CDR1 MDHEN, CDR2 SYDVKM. CDR3 DNA sequence: TGTGCCAGCAGTGAGAGTTGGCTGGCGGGCGGGAACACTGAAGCTTTCTTT. Its translation: CASSESWLAGGNTEAFF.

This clone was detected a few times. The V gene is TRBV7-9, the J gene TRBJ1-4; 9 bases align to TRBD1. The CDR3 sequence is 16 residues long. CDR1 and CDR2 from the germline V gene are SEHNR and FQNEAQ (reference sequence). The junction had 11 bases not matched to a gene; V was cut back by 4 bases and J by 8 bases. CDR3 protein: CASSSAPGQGSEKLFF. The CDR3 nucleotides are TGTGCCAGCAGCTCAGCTCCGGGACAGGGAAGCGAAAAACTGTTTTTT.

This chain uses TRBV19 with TRBJ1-5; tentative D call: TRBD1 (6 bases). From germline, CDR1 is LNHDA and CDR2 SQIVND (reference sequence). CDR3 size: 15 residues. The V gene lost 5 bases and the J gene lost 2 bases, with 13 bases spanning the gap. The CDR3 sequence is CASSSGVNGNQPQHF. CDR3 DNA sequence: TGTGCCAGTAGTTCAGGGGTGAACGGCAATCAGCCCCAGCATTTT.

The chain carries TRBV5-1 and TRBJ2-5; 13 nucleotides align to TRBD2. Germline CDR1 reads SGHRS; CDR2 reads YFSETQ. This CDR3 is built from 18 residues. After removal of 0 bases from V and 5 bases from J, the junction contained 10 bases not matched to a gene. CDR3 protein: CASSLGLPPTSGRETQYF. The CDR3 region has the DNA TGCGCCAGCAGCTTGGGCCTACCCCCGACTAGCGGGAGGGAGACCCAGTACTTC.

This chain connects TRBV30 to TRBJ1-3; perhaps TRBD1 as D (5 bases). This CDR3 spans 15 amino acids. Trimming left V 0 bases short and J 2 bases short, with 11 bases between. The germline V gene encodes CDR1 GTSNPN and CDR2 SVGIG (reference sequence). The CDR3 is CAWSVSSGTGNTIYF. DNA for the CDR3: TGTGCCTGGAGTGTTTCTTCAGGGACTGGAAACACCATATATTTT. Drawing the rest from reference TRBV30 and TRBJ1-3, the complete variable domain is SQTIHQWPATLVQPVGSPLSLECTVEGTSNPNLYWYRQAAGRGLQLLFYSVGIGQISSEVPQNLSASRPQDRQFILSSKKLLLSDSGFYLCAWSVSSGTGNTIYFGEGSWLTVV.

This chain uses TRBV6-6 with TRBJ1-1; TRBD1 aligns across 10 bases. The CDR3 runs to 13 residues. CDR1 and CDR2 from the germline V gene are MNHNY and SVGAGI (reference sequence). J gave up 4 bases and V 5 bases, and 1 base lay outside the gene matches. The CDR3 DNA is TGTGCCAGCAGTGACAGGGGGCGCACTGAAGCTTTCTTT. Its protein is CASSDRGRTEAFF.

This clone was found once. The chain combines TRBV5-4 with TRBJ2-1; possibly TRBD1 or TRBD2 for D (5 bases each). Germline CDR1 is SGHNT and CDR2 is YYREEE (reference sequence). The V and J ends lost 2 bases and 12 bases respectively, with 15 bases between them. This CDR3 comprises 13 residues. This CDR3 reads CASSFPDRGGQFF. CDR3 DNA sequence: TGTGCCAGCAGCTTCCCCGACAGAGGAGGGCAGTTCTTC.

The gene calls are TRBV5-1 and TRBJ2-2, with TRBD1 matching 9 bases. CDR3 size: 17 residues. The germline V gene encodes CDR1 SGHRS and CDR2 YFSETQ. V lost 4 bases to trimming and J lost 7 bases; unmatched junction nucleotides: 14. The DNA of the CDR3 is TGCGCCAGCAGCCCAGGACAGGGGCAAAATCGGAACGGGGAGCTGTTTTTT. This codes for CASSPGQGQNRNGELFF.

V is TRBV7-9 and J is TRBJ2-3; possibly TRBD1 or TRBD2 for D (5 bases each). The V end lost 0 bases, the J end lost 4 bases, and 11 bases lay between the germline ends. Germline V gives CDR1 SEHNR, CDR2 FQNEAQ (reference sequence). The CDR3 runs 15 residues. This CDR3 is CASSLAGANADTQYF. CDR3 in DNA: TGTGCCAGCAGCTTAGCCGGGGCTAATGCAGATACGCAGTATTTT.

The rearrangement uses TRBV7-2 and TRBJ1-3; the D gene is possibly TRBD1 (5 bases). Per germline, CDR1 SGHTA and CDR2 FQGNSA. V gave up 2 bases and J gave up 4 bases, with 12 bases separating them. The CDR3 runs 15 residues. For the CDR3, the DNA is TGTGCCAGCAGCTTATTCCCTCAGGGCGGAAACACCATATATTTT. Protein: CASSLFPQGGNTIYF. Using reference TRBV7-2 and TRBJ1-3 for the parts outside the CDR3, the full variable domain is GAGVSQSPSNKVTEKGKDVELRCDPISGHTALYWYRQSLGQGLEFLIYFQGNSAPDKSGLPSDRFSAERTGGSVSTLTIQRTQQEDSAVYLCASSLFPQGGNTIYFGEGSWLTVV.

The V call is TRBV7-3, the J call TRBJ2-1, with 8 bases identical to TRBD1. Germline assignment: CDR1 SGHTA and CDR2 FQGTGA. With 4 bases clipped from V and 10 bases from J, the junction kept 6 bases outside the gene matches. This CDR3 has 13 residues. The CDR3 reads CASSSRQGSEQFF. As DNA, the CDR3 is TGTGCCAGCAGCTCCCGACAGGGGTCGGAGCAGTTCTTC.

V is TRBV7-8 and J is TRBJ1-6, with D possibly matching TRBD1 (5 bases). Germline V gene sequence: CDR1 SGHVS, CDR2 FQNEAQ. The germline V and J ends were trimmed by 5 bases and 11 bases, with 7 bases remaining between them. CDR3 length: 11 residues. This CDR3 reads CASSPGTPLHF. CDR3 in DNA: TGTGCCAGCAGCCCAGGGACACCCCTCCACTTT.

The V and J genes are TRBV7-8 and TRBJ1-5; D unclear. CDR1 is SGHVS and CDR2 is FQNEAQ in the germline V gene. The length of the CDR3 is 14 residues. Trimming stripped 0 bases from V and 0 bases from J, with 3 bases between. In nucleotides, the CDR3 is TGTGCCAGCAGCTTAGCGTATAGCAATCAGCCCCAGCATTTT. Its translation: CASSLAYSNQPQHF.

The rearrangement joins TRBV27 to TRBJ2-1; D gene uncertain. CDR3 length: 14 amino acids. Trimming removed 3 bases at V and 5 bases at J, with 11 bases between. Per germline, CDR1 MNHEY and CDR2 SMNVEV (reference sequence). CDR3 coding DNA: TGTGCCAGCAGTTTGATAGGGCTCAACAATGAGCAGTTCTTC. Translated: CASSLIGLNNEQFF.

This chain links TRBV4-2 with TRBJ2-1; 7 positions match TRBD2. The CDR3 runs to 16 residues. With V trimmed by 5 bases and J by 4 bases, 11 bases remained unmatched. Germline V CDR1 and CDR2: LGHNA, YNFKEQ. The CDR3, as DNA: TGTGCCAGCAGCACTCAAGCGGGATCCTCTTACAATGAGCAGTTCTTC. Translated, it gives CASSTQAGSSYNEQFF.

J is TRBJ2-7 and V is TRBV15, with TRBD1 identical over 8 bases. CDR3 length equals 16 residues. After removal of 0 bases from V and 6 bases from J, the junction contained 10 bases not matched to a gene. The V gene's germline CDR1 is LNHNV and CDR2 YYDKDF (reference sequence). The CDR3 DNA follows: TGTGCCACCAGCAGAGATGGGACAGGCACCCCGGGCGAGCAGTACTTC. Its translation is CATSRDGTGTPGEQYF.

V usage is TRBV27 and J usage is TRBJ2-3; D ambiguous. CDR3 length: 14 residues. Germline V gene lookup returns CDR1 MNHEY and CDR2 SMNVEV (reference sequence). Between the trimmed V and J ends, which lost 2 bases and 2 bases, there was a span of 8 bases. Written as DNA, the CDR3 is TGTGCCAGCAGTTTAGGGCACCCCACAGATACGCAGTATTTT. This gives the protein CASSLGHPTDTQYF.

This clone was picked up one time. The genes are TRBV6-1 and TRBJ2-1, with D maybe TRBD2 (6 bases). V dropped 7 bases and J dropped 3 bases, with 16 bases sitting between them. CDR1 and CDR2 (germline): MNHNS, SASEGT. The CDR3 runs 15 residues. The CDR3 is CASKEEGGGYNEQFF. CDR3 coding DNA: TGTGCCAGCAAGGAGGAGGGAGGCGGCTACAATGAGCAGTTCTTC.

This clone has just one count. The gene calls are TRBV25-1 and TRBJ1-4; TRBD1 agrees at 7 bases. Trimming cost V 3 bases and J 0 bases; bases outside gene matches: 1. The CDR3 extends over 15 amino acids. Germline values: CDR1 MGHDK, CDR2 SYGVNS. CDR3 sequence: CASSDTGATNEKLFF. The CDR3, as DNA: TGTGCCAGCAGTGACACAGGGGCAACTAATGAAAAACTGTTTTTT.